Each of the 20 T cell receptor beta chains below was sequenced from the same sample in a study of blood T cell repertoires in COVID-19. Using immunoSEQ multiplex PCR, the repertoire was profiled, and TCRdb retains in-frame clones only, with some absent. Here the sample spans 45,000 or so clones, 70% to 85% being singletons. The specimen was peripheral blood. These receptors all stem from a woman older than 75 with acute or convalescent COVID-19.

The chain joins TRBV28 to TRBJ2-5; tentatively, D is TRBD1 (5 bases). This CDR3 region has 14 residues. Germline assignment: CDR1 MDHEN and CDR2 SYDVKM. V gave up 6 bases and J gave up 0 bases, with 11 bases separating them. In DNA form, the CDR3 reads TGTGCCAGCAGCCTGACAGAAAACCAAGAGACCCAGTACTTC. This sequence encodes CASSLTENQETQYF.

The rearrangement uses TRBV19 and TRBJ1-1; D gene unclear. V lost 6 bases and J 1 base, leaving 15 bases between the germline ends. The CDR3 loop spans 15 amino acids. CDR1 and CDR2 from the germline V gene are LNHDA and SQIVND (reference sequence). The CDR3 DNA reads as TGTGCCAGTAGGACCTCGGAGGTCGCGAACACTGAAGCTTTCTTT. This translates into CASRTSEVANTEAFF.

This clone has only one observation. The gene calls are TRBV21-1 and TRBJ1-4. TRBV21-1 is given as a pseudogene. CDR3 size: 11 residues. The DNA for the CDR3 is TGTGCCAGAGGAGTCAATGAAAAACTGTTTTTT. This sequence encodes CARGVNEKLFF.

The V gene is TRBV7-2, the J gene TRBJ2-5, with D possibly matching TRBD1 (5 bases). Germline loops: CDR1 SGHTA, CDR2 FQGNSA. This CDR3 spans 14 amino acids. V shed 7 bases and J shed 1 base, with 13 bases lying between them. DNA for the CDR3: TGTGCCAGCACTACACGGACATCCCAAGAGACCCAGTACTTC. Amino acid sequence: CASTTRTSQETQYF.

The J gene is TRBJ2-1, the V gene TRBV3-1 (or the pseudogene TRBV3-2), with TRBD2 identical over 8 bases. Germline-derived CDR1 and CDR2 are LGHDT and YNNKEL (reference sequence). This CDR3 contains 22 residues. J lost 3 bases, V lost 5 bases, and 27 bases had no gene match. The CDR3 DNA reads as TGTGCCAGCAGCAAAGCCCCTCCGAGCGGGAGCCGGAACAAGCGTAACTACAATGAGCAGTTCTTC. Translated: CASSKAPPSGSRNKRNYNEQFF.

The chain uses TRBV7-9 and TRBJ2-1; TRBD2 matches at 8 bases. The junction had 12 bases not matched to a gene; V was cut back by 2 bases and J by 0 bases. Germline V gene data show CDR1 as SEHNR and CDR2 as FQNEAQ (reference sequence). This CDR3 is built from 19 residues. The CDR3 sequence is CASSLWLASGLSSYNEQFF. The CDR3 region has the DNA TGTGCCAGCAGCTTATGGCTGGCTAGCGGGTTGAGCTCCTACAATGAGCAGTTCTTC.

The V call is TRBV4-2, the J call TRBJ2-7; 7 nucleotides align to TRBD1. CDR1 and CDR2 from the germline V gene are LGHNA and YNFKEQ. After removal of 0 bases from V and 3 bases from J, the junction contained 5 bases not matched to a gene. The CDR3 has 15 amino acids. For the CDR3, the DNA is TGTGCCAGCAGCCAAGATGGGACAGCCCTCTACGAGCAGTACTTC. As protein: CASSQDGTALYEQYF.

This chain links TRBV5-1 with TRBJ2-7, with D perhaps TRBD2 (6 bases). V was cut by 1 base and J by 5 bases, with 13 bases left in between. Germline CDR1 is SGHRS and CDR2 is YFSETQ. This CDR3 spans 14 amino acids. DNA of the CDR3: TGCGCCAGCAGCTTGTGGGGTGGAGGGGACGAGCAGTACTTC. It is translated as CASSLWGGGDEQYF. Filled out from reference TRBV5-1 and TRBJ2-7, the complete variable domain reads KAGVTQTPRYLIKTRGQQVTLSCSPISGHRSVSWYQQTPGQGLQFLFEYFSETQRNKGNFPGRFSGRQFSNSRSEMNVSTLELGDSALYLCASSLWGGGDEQYFGPGTRLTVT.

This chain joins TRBV30 and TRBJ2-3; TRBD2 aligns across 10 bases. The CDR3 totals 15 residues. Germline assignment: CDR1 GTSNPN and CDR2 SVGIG (reference sequence). Losses at the gene ends were 1 base for V and 3 bases for J; bases not matched to a gene: 4. The CDR3 DNA reads as TGTGCCTGGAGTGCTCTAGCGGGAGTTACAGATACGCAGTATTTT. This sequence encodes CAWSALAGVTDTQYF.

The table lists this clone with a few counts. The chain has TRBV5-4 and TRBJ2-3, with 10 bases fitting TRBD2. V lost 0 bases to trimming and J lost 4 bases; unmatched junction nucleotides: 8. Germline CDR1 SGHNT, CDR2 YYREEE (reference sequence). This CDR3 region has 17 residues. The CDR3 coding sequence is TGTGCCAGCAGCTTGGTCCTGCTAGCGGGAGTATCAGATACGCAGTATTTT. This sequence encodes CASSLVLLAGVSDTQYF.

This clone was counted between two and nine times. The chain has TRBV28 and TRBJ2-1, with TRBD2 identical over 12 bases. This CDR3 is built from 17 residues. Losses at the gene ends were 6 bases for V and 4 bases for J; bases not matched to a gene: 10. CDR1 MDHEN and CDR2 SYDVKM come from the germline V gene. CDR3 DNA: TGTGCCAGCAGCCCAGACAGGGGACTAGCGGGTTACAATGAGCAGTTCTTC. Translation: CASSPDRGLAGYNEQFF.

The rearrangement links TRBV18 to TRBJ2-2; D remains ambiguous. Trimming took off 6 bases at V and 5 bases at J, with 10 bases between the two ends. CDR3 length: 13 residues. CDR1 and CDR2 from the germline V gene are KGHSH and LQKENI. The CDR3 sequence is CASSQAGTGELFF. Written as DNA, the CDR3 is TGTGCCAGCTCCCAAGCAGGAACCGGGGAGCTGTTTTTT.

CDR3: CASSLAGLAGQLQETQYF. The DNA of the CDR3 is TGTGCCAGCAGCTTAGCGGGACTAGCGGGACAACTCCAAGAGACCCAGTACTTC. The gene calls are TRBV7-9 and TRBJ2-5; 13 positions agree with TRBD2. The germline CDR1 and CDR2 sequences are SEHNR and FQNEAQ (reference sequence). CDR3 length: 18 amino acids. Trimming removed 0 bases from V and 1 base from J; junction bases left unmatched: 5.

V and J are TRBV6-1 and TRBJ1-1; D may be TRBD1 (6 bases). Trimming took 2 bases from V and 4 from J, leaving 17 bases between them. The CDR3 spans 16 residues. The germline CDR1 and CDR2 sequences are MNHNS and SASEGT. The CDR3 nucleotides are TGTGCCAGCAGTGAATCCCCAACAGGGATGGCCACTGAAGCTTTCTTT. As protein: CASSESPTGMATEAFF.

The rearrangement uses TRBV5-1 and TRBJ2-5, with a weak D call TRBD2 (5 bases). The CDR3 runs to 15 residues. Germline CDR1 reads SGHRS; CDR2 reads YFSETQ. V dropped 0 bases and J dropped 1 base, with 10 bases sitting between them. The CDR3 spells CASSLVGESQETQYF. The CDR3 nucleotides are TGCGCCAGCAGCTTGGTCGGGGAAAGCCAAGAGACCCAGTACTTC.

V usage is TRBV30 and J usage is TRBJ2-4, with 7 positions matching TRBD2. This CDR3 comprises 13 residues. Per the germline V gene, CDR1 is GTSNPN and CDR2 is SVGIG (reference sequence). V lost 7 bases, J lost 0 bases, and 3 bases stayed unmatched. For the CDR3, the DNA is TGTGCCTCAGCGGGGCTAGCCAAAAACATTCAGTACTTC. Its protein product is CASAGLAKNIQYF.

The J gene is TRBJ1-2, the V gene TRBV4-2; TRBD1 might be the D (5 bases). Germline CDR1 and CDR2: LGHNA and YNFKEQ. V was clipped by 0 bases and J by 7 bases, with 18 bases between them. The CDR3 loop spans 16 amino acids. The CDR3 loop reads CASSQDRVGQGGGYTF. DNA for the CDR3: TGTGCCAGCAGCCAAGATCGGGTAGGGCAGGGCGGTGGCTACACCTTC.

V and J are TRBV2 and TRBJ2-1; 9 positions match TRBD1. The CDR3 has 15 amino acids. V trimming: 5 bases; J trimming: 3 bases; junction bases outside the gene matches: 5. Germline assignment: CDR1 SNHLY and CDR2 FYNNEI. The CDR3 DNA is TGTGCCAGCAGTCGCGACAGGGGGAGCTACAATGAGCAGTTCTTC. Protein sequence: CASSRDRGSYNEQFF.

This chain uses TRBV7-9 with TRBJ2-3, with TRBD2 identical over 10 bases. Trimming cost V 6 bases and J 2 bases; bases outside gene matches: 11. Germline CDR1 reads SEHNR; CDR2 reads FQNEAQ (reference sequence). CDR3 length equals 17 residues. This CDR3 reads CASSVAGGRRFTDTQYF. CDR3 coding DNA: TGTGCCAGCAGTGTAGCGGGAGGCCGACGATTCACAGATACGCAGTATTTT.

The chain has TRBV13 and TRBJ1-1; D is unclear. V was pared by 0 bases and J by 9 bases, with 8 bases between. Germline V CDR1 and CDR2: PRHDT, FYEKMQ (reference sequence). The CDR3 is 12 amino acids. The CDR3 is CASSLGGRKAFF. In nucleotides, the CDR3 is TGTGCCAGCAGCTTAGGGGGCAGAAAAGCTTTCTTT. The full variable domain, in which reference TRBV13 and TRBJ1-1 provide the parts outside the CDR3, is AAGVIQSPRHLIKEKRETATLKCYPIPRHDTVYWYQQGPGQDPQFLISFYEKMQSDKGSIPDRFSAQQFSDYHSELNMSSLELGDSALYFCASSLGGRKAFFGQGTRLTVV.